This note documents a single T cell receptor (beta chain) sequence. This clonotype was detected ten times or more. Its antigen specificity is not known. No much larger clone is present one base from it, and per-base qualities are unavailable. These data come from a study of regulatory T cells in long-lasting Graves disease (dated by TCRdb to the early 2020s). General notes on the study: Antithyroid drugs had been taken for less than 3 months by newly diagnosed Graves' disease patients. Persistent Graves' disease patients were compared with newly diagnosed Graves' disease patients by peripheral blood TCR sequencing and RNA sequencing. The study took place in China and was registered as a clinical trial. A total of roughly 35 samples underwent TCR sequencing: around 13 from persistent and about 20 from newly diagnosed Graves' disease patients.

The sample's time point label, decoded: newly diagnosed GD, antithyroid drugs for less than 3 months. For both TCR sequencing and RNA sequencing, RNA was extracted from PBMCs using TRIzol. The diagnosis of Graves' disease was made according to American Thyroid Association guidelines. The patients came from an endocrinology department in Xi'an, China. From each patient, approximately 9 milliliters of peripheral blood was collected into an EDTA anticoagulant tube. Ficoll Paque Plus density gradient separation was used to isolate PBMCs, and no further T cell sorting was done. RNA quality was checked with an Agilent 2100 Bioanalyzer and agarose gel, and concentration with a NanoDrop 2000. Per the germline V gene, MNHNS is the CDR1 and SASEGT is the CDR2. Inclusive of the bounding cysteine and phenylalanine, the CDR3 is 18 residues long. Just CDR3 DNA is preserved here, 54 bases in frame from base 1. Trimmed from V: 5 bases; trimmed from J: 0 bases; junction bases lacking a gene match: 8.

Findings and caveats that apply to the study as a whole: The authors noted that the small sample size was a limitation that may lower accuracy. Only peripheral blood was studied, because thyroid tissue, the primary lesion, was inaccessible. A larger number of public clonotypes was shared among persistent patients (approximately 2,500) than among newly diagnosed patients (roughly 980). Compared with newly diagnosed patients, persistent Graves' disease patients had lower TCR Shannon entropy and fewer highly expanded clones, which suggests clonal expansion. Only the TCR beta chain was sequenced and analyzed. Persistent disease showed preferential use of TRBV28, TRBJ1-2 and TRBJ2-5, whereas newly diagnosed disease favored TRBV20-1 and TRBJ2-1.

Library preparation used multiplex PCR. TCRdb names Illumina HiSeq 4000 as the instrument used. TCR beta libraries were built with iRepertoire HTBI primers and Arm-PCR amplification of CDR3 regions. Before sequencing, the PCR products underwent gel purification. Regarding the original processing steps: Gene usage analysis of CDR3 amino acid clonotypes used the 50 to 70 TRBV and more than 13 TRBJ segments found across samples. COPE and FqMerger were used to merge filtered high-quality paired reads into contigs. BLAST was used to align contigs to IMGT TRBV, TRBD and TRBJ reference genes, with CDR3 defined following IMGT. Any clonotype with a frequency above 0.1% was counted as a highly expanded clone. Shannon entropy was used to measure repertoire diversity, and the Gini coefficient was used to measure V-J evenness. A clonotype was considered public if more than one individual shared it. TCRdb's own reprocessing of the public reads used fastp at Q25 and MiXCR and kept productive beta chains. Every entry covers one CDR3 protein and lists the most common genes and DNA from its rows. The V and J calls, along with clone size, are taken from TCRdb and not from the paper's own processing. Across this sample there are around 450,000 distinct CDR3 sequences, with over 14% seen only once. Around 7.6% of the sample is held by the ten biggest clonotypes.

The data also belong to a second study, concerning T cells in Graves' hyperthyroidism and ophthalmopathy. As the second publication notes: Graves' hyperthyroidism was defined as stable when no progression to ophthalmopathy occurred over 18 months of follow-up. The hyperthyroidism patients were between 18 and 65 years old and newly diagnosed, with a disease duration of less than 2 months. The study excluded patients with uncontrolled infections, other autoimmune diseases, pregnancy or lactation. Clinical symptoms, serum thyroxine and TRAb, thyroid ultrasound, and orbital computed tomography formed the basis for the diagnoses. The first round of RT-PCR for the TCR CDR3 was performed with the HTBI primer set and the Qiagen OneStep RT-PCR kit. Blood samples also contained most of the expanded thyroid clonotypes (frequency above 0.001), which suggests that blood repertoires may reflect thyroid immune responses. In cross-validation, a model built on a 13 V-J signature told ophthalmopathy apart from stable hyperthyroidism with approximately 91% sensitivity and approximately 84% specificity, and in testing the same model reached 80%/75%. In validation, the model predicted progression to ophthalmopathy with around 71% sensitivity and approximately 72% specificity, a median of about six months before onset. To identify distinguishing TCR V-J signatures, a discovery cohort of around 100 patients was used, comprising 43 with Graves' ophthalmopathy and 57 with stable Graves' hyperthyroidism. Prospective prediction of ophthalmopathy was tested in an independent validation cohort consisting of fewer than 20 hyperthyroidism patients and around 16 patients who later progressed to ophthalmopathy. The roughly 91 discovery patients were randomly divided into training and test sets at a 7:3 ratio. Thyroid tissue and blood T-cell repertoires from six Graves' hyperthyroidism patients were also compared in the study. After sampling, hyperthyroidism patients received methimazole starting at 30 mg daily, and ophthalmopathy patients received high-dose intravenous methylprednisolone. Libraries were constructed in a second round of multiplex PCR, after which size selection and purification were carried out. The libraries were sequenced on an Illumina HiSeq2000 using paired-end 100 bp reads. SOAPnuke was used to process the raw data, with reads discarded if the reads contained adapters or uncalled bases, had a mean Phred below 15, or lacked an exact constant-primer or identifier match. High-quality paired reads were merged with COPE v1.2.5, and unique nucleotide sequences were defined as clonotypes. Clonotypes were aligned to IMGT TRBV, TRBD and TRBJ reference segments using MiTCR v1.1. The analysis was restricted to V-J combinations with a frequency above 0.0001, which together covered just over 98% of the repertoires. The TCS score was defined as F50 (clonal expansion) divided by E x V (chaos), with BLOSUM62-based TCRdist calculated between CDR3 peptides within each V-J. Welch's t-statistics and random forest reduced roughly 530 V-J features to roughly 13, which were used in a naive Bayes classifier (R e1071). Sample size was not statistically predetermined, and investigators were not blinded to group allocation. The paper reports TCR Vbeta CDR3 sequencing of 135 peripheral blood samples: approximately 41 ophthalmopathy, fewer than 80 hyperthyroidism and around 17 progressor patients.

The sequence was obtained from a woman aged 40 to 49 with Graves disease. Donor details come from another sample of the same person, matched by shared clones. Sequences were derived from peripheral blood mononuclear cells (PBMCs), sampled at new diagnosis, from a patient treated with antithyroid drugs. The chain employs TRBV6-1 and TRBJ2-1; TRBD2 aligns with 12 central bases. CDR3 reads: CASSHGLAGSSSYNEQFF. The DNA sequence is TGTGCCAGCAGTCACGGACTAGCGGGAAGTAGCTCCTACAATGAGCAGTTCTTC.